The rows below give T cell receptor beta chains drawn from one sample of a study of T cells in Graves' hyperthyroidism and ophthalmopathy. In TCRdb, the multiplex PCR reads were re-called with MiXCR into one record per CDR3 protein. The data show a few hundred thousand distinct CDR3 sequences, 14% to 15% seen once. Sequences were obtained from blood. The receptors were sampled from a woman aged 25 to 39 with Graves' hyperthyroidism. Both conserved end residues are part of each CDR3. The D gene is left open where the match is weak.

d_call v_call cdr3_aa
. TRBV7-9 CASTPTGQGGETQYF
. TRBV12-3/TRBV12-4 CASSFRAGAMNTEAFF
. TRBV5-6 CASSLGVGGGNQPQHF
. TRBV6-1 CASQLWAGETEAFF
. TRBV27 CAPGAHSYEQYF
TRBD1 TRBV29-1 CSVDPTGVDTQYF
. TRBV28 CASSFFVATEDTQYF
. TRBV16 CASSQRAGLSGNTIYF
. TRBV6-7 CASTHHSNTGELFF
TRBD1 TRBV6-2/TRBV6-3 CASRPSWTGTPTDTQYF
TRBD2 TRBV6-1 CASSEALFSGRSTQYF
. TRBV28 CASSLTGTGNTIYF
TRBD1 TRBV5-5 CASSQPHRGKNNEQFF
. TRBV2 CASTPKDKRTSYEQYF
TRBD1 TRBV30 CAWSVRGRGRRNTEAFF
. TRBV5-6 CASRLQGNTDTQYF
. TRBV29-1 CSVERGARHSYNEQFF
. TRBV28 CASSLSGQETQYF
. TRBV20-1 CSARVATVSSPLHF
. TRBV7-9 CASSLDLYEQYF
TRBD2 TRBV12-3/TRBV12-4 CASNRLAGALQETQYF
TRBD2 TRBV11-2 CASSLAGAGDSIPYNEQFF
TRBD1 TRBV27 CASSGTGTWGEQFF
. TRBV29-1 CSVRDGFQETQYF
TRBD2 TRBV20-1 CSATRTSGNTDTQYF